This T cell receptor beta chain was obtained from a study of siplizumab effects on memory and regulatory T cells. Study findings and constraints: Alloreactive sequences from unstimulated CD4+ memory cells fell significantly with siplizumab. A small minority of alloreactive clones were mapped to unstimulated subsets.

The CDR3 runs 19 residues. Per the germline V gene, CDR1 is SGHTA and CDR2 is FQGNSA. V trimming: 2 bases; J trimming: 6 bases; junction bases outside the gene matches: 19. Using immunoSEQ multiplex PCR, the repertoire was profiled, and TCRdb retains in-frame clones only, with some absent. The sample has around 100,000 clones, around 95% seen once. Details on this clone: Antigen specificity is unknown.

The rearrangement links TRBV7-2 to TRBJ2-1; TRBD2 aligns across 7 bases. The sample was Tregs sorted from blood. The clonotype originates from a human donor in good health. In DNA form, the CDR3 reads TGTGCCAGCAGCTTAAATTTCGTGGGAGGGGTTAAAACCTCCAATGAGCAGTTCTTC. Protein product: CASSLNFVGGVKTSNEQFF.